A selection of T cell receptor beta chains follows, all from one sample in a study of blood T cells in healthy people across ages. TCRdb processed the 5' RACE reads anew with MiXCR; each CDR3 protein has one entry. The profile covers 550,000 to 600,000 distinct CDR3 sequences, with about 26% appearing a single time and less than 20% taken by the ten largest. Sequencing was performed on blood. The receptors come from a woman in her seventies in good health. Both conserved end residues are part of each CDR3. A D gene is named only where the DNA matches it firmly. For some rows the clone size is stated as once, few or many, or as a class when expanded; others skip it.

J gene: TRBJ2-5
V gene: TRBV29-1
D gene: -
clone size: few
CDR3 DNA: TGCAGCGTTGAAGATCAAGGGGGTCGGGAGCAGTACTTC
CDR3 protein: CSVEDQGGREQYF

J gene: TRBJ2-1
V gene: TRBV7-2
D gene: TRBD2
clone size: few
CDR3 DNA: TGTGCCAGCAGCAGAGGCGGGGGGGCCCTCGTCGATGAGCAGTTCTTC
CDR3 protein: CASSRGGGALVDEQFF

J gene: TRBJ1-2
V gene: TRBV9
D gene: -
clone size: many
CDR3 DNA: TGTGCCAGCAGCGTACAGGGTGGTGGTGGCTACACCTTC
CDR3 protein: CASSVQGGGGYTF

J gene: TRBJ1-5
V gene: TRBV4-3
D gene: -
clone size: few
CDR3 DNA: TGCGCCGGCAGCCAAGTCAAAGGATATCAGCCCCAGCATTTT
CDR3 protein: CAGSQVKGYQPQHF

J gene: TRBJ2-2
V gene: TRBV24-1
D gene: -
clone size: -
CDR3 DNA: TGTGCCACCATGGACCCAAACACCGGGGAGCTGTTTTTT
CDR3 protein: CATMDPNTGELFF

J gene: TRBJ1-3
V gene: TRBV6-6
D gene: -
clone size: -
CDR3 DNA: TGTGCCAGCAAACGGGATGTATACGGAAACACCATATATTTT
CDR3 protein: CASKRDVYGNTIYF

J gene: TRBJ2-2
V gene: TRBV7-6
D gene: TRBD2
clone size: -
CDR3 DNA: TGTGCCAGCAGGGACCGGGACTATCCGAACACCGGGGAGCTGTTTTTT
CDR3 protein: CASRDRDYPNTGELFF

J gene: TRBJ1-3
V gene: TRBV10-3
D gene: -
clone size: few
CDR3 DNA: TGTGCCATCAGTCGCAACCAGGGACCTGGAAACACCATATATTTT
CDR3 protein: CAISRNQGPGNTIYF

J gene: TRBJ2-3
V gene: TRBV2
D gene: TRBD1
clone size: few
CDR3 DNA: TGTGCCCGAACCCGGACAGGGAGTAGAGATACGCAGTATTTT
CDR3 protein: CARTRTGSRDTQYF

J gene: TRBJ1-1
V gene: TRBV20-1
D gene: TRBD1
clone size: -
CDR3 DNA: TGCGGTGCTGGCCGGGACAGGGGTGGGAATGAAGCTTTCTTT
CDR3 protein: CGAGRDRGGNEAFF

J gene: TRBJ2-5
V gene: TRBV7-2
D gene: -
clone size: -
CDR3 DNA: TGTGCCAGCAGCTACTCCCCCCTGGAGACCCAGTACTTC
CDR3 protein: CASSYSPLETQYF

J gene: TRBJ2-3
V gene: TRBV5-1
D gene: TRBD1
clone size: few
CDR3 DNA: TGCGCCAGCAGCTTGGTCGGACAGGGGACAGATACGCAGTATTTT
CDR3 protein: CASSLVGQGTDTQYF

J gene: TRBJ2-7
V gene: TRBV20-1
D gene: -
clone size: -
CDR3 DNA: TGCAGTGCTGGATGGGGAGAGCAGTACTTC
CDR3 protein: CSAGWGEQYF

J gene: TRBJ2-7
V gene: TRBV18
D gene: TRBD2
clone size: few
CDR3 DNA: TGTGCCAGCTCACCCTATAGCGGGGGTGAATACGAGCAGTACTTC
CDR3 protein: CASSPYSGGEYEQYF

J gene: TRBJ2-7
V gene: TRBV20-1
D gene: -
clone size: few
CDR3 DNA: TGCAGTGCTAGGGGCCGTAACTCCTACGAGCAGTACTTC
CDR3 protein: CSARGRNSYEQYF

J gene: TRBJ2-3
V gene: TRBV6-5
D gene: TRBD1
clone size: few
CDR3 DNA: TGTGCCAGCAGTTACCGACAGGGCCTCCACCCCGGTACGCAGTATTTT
CDR3 protein: CASSYRQGLHPGTQYF

J gene: TRBJ2-3
V gene: TRBV12-3/TRBV12-4
D gene: -
clone size: -
CDR3 DNA: TGTGCCAGCAGTGCGGAGGTGGACACAGATATGCAGTATTTT
CDR3 protein: CASSAEVDTDMQYF

J gene: TRBJ1-2
V gene: TRBV6-5
D gene: -
clone size: -
CDR3 DNA: TGTGCCAGCAGTTTGGGACGGCAGTATGGCTACACCTTC
CDR3 protein: CASSLGRQYGYTF

J gene: TRBJ2-3
V gene: TRBV7-2
D gene: TRBD2
clone size: -
CDR3 DNA: TGTGCCAGCCAACTAGCGGGGGGTATAGATACGCAGTATTTT
CDR3 protein: CASQLAGGIDTQYF

J gene: TRBJ2-5
V gene: TRBV18
D gene: -
clone size: -
CDR3 DNA: TGTGCCAGCTCGGGCAGGGCCTTACAAGAGACCCAGTACTTC
CDR3 protein: CASSGRALQETQYF

J gene: TRBJ2-6
V gene: TRBV12-3/TRBV12-4
D gene: -
clone size: -
CDR3 DNA: TGTGCCAGCAGTCCCGGGCAGGGACGCTCTGGGGCCAACGTCCTGACTTTC
CDR3 protein: CASSPGQGRSGANVLTF

J gene: TRBJ2-1
V gene: TRBV11-2
D gene: -
clone size: few
CDR3 DNA: TGTGCCAGCAGCTTCCGGGACTACAATGAGCAGTTCTTC
CDR3 protein: CASSFRDYNEQFF

J gene: TRBJ1-1
V gene: TRBV12-3/TRBV12-4
D gene: -
clone size: -
CDR3 DNA: TGTGCCAGCAGCCCTCAGGGGCGACCCGGGAACACTGAAGCTTTCTTT
CDR3 protein: CASSPQGRPGNTEAFF

J gene: TRBJ1-3
V gene: TRBV5-1
D gene: -
clone size: -
CDR3 DNA: TGCGCCAGCAGCTTGTCAGCTCGGGGTACCTGGACGAGGGGAAACACCATATATTTT
CDR3 protein: CASSLSARGTWTRGNTIYF

J gene: TRBJ1-4
V gene: TRBV7-2
D gene: -
clone size: few
CDR3 DNA: TGTGCCAGCAGCTTCCAACCAACTAATGAAAAACTGTTTTTT
CDR3 protein: CASSFQPTNEKLFF